This T cell receptor (beta chain) is from a study of blood T cell repertoires in COVID-19. Study at large: From T cells, B-cell-depleted T cells, or PBMCs came the material, which was cDNA or gDNA.

This clone was seen a few times. Source study methods: By means of reference gene primer amplification, nucleated cell counts were estimated. Here immunoSEQ multiplex PCR was the method, and the copy in TCRdb shows in-frame clones only, minus some. V and J calls and clone size are given by that table; D and trimming were obtained from the DNA. The sample yields some 180,000 clones, approximately 85% seen once. Across 24 US areas, participants ranged in age from about 18 to 90 years. In Cohort 3, a recovered donor had either two negative PCRs, clearance, or symptom resolution. Looked up from germline, CDR1 is SGHRS and CDR2 is YFSETQ. The length of the CDR3 is 16 residues. With 6 bases clipped from V and 1 base from J, the junction kept 10 bases outside the gene matches.

The chain uses TRBV5-1 and TRBJ2-3, with 8 bases identical to TRBD1. The sample consisted of PBMCs or T cells enriched from blood (not recorded which). The clonotype was recovered from a man aged 35 to 55 who had recovered from COVID-19. The CDR3: CASKAGGSLGTDTQYF. CDR3 coding DNA: TGCGCCAGCAAGGCAGGGGGCTCCCTCGGCACAGATACGCAGTATTTT.